These T cell receptor beta chains were read from a single sample in a study of cytomegalovirus exposure and HLA in healthy donors. TCRdb's table, derived via immunoSEQ multiplex PCR, lists solely in-frame clones and lacks some. The sample holds some 100,000 clones, around three quarters seen once. The sample comprised PBMCs. These receptors all stem from a woman in her fifties or sixties in good health and CMV-seropositive. The CDR3 runs from the conserved cysteine through the conserved F or W. Each record gives: clone size, D gene, V gene, J gene, CDR3 DNA, CDR3 protein. D genes are given only for firm matches. Clone size is stated in some rows and not others, as once, few, many or a class when expanded.

clone_size: NA
d_call: NA
v_call: TRBV12-5
j_call: TRBJ2-2
cdr3_nt: TGTGCTAGTGCCCCTGACGGACTTTACACCGGGGAGCTGTTTTTT
cdr3_aa: CASAPDGLYTGELFF

clone_size: NA
d_call: TRBD1
v_call: TRBV6-6
j_call: TRBJ2-5
cdr3_nt: TGTGCCAGCAGTTACGGACAGGGCCAAGAGACCCAGTACTTC
cdr3_aa: CASSYGQGQETQYF

clone_size: NA
d_call: TRBD1
v_call: TRBV7-8
j_call: TRBJ1-4
cdr3_nt: TGTGCCAGCAGCTTAAGGGCGAGCGACAGGGCTACCATCGAAAAACTGTTTTTT
cdr3_aa: CASSLRASDRATIEKLFF

clone_size: NA
d_call: NA
v_call: TRBV4-3
j_call: TRBJ2-6
cdr3_nt: TGCGCCAGCAGCCAAGATGGTACAATCTCTGGGGCCAACGTCCTGACTTTC
cdr3_aa: CASSQDGTISGANVLTF

clone_size: NA
d_call: TRBD2
v_call: TRBV29-1
j_call: TRBJ2-7
cdr3_nt: TGCAGCGTGGTTGGACTAGCGGGAGGTTACGAGCAGTACTTC
cdr3_aa: CSVVGLAGGYEQYF

clone_size: NA
d_call: TRBD2
v_call: TRBV6-5
j_call: TRBJ2-7
cdr3_nt: TGTGCCAGCAGTCCGGCGGAGCGGGGCCCTTACGAGCAGTACTTC
cdr3_aa: CASSPAERGPYEQYF

clone_size: NA
d_call: NA
v_call: TRBV25-1
j_call: TRBJ2-7
cdr3_nt: TGTGCCAGCTCCGGGACTTTCTCCTACGAGCAGTACTTC
cdr3_aa: CASSGTFSYEQYF

clone_size: once
d_call: TRBD2
v_call: TRBV19
j_call: TRBJ2-1
cdr3_nt: TGTGCCAGTAGTATAGCTGGACTAGAGGATGAGCAGTTCTTC
cdr3_aa: CASSIAGLEDEQFF

clone_size: NA
d_call: TRBD1
v_call: TRBV7-8
j_call: TRBJ2-3
cdr3_nt: TGTGCCACTACCAACAGGGGGCTTTCAGATACGCAGTATTTT
cdr3_aa: CATTNRGLSDTQYF

clone_size: NA
d_call: NA
v_call: TRBV4-3
j_call: TRBJ2-1
cdr3_nt: TGCGCCAGCAGCCAAGATGTCGGTCGCTCCTACAATGAGCAGTTCTTC
cdr3_aa: CASSQDVGRSYNEQFF

clone_size: NA
d_call: TRBD1
v_call: TRBV4-1
j_call: TRBJ1-2
cdr3_nt: TGCGCCAGCAGCCATCCGGGACAGCAGAACTATGGCTACACCTTC
cdr3_aa: CASSHPGQQNYGYTF

clone_size: NA
d_call: NA
v_call: TRBV4-3
j_call: TRBJ2-3
cdr3_nt: TGCGCCAGCAGCCAGGGCCCCACAGATACGCAGTATTTT
cdr3_aa: CASSQGPTDTQYF

clone_size: NA
d_call: NA
v_call: TRBV5-5
j_call: TRBJ2-3
cdr3_nt: TGTGCCAGCAGCTTCAGGGTGGGCGCAGATACGCAGTATTTT
cdr3_aa: CASSFRVGADTQYF

clone_size: NA
d_call: NA
v_call: TRBV19
j_call: TRBJ2-3
cdr3_nt: TGTGCCAGTAGTCAACTAAAGACAGATACGCAGTATTTT
cdr3_aa: CASSQLKTDTQYF

clone_size: NA
d_call: NA
v_call: TRBV18
j_call: TRBJ2-7
cdr3_nt: TGTGCCAGCTCACTAGAGACTAGCTCCTACGAGCAGTACTTC
cdr3_aa: CASSLETSSYEQYF

clone_size: NA
d_call: TRBD2
v_call: TRBV7-6
j_call: TRBJ2-3
cdr3_nt: TGTGCCAGCAGCCGAGGGCTAGCGGGAGCCTCAGATACGCAGTATTTT
cdr3_aa: CASSRGLAGASDTQYF

clone_size: NA
d_call: TRBD1
v_call: TRBV5-6
j_call: TRBJ2-5
cdr3_nt: TGTGCCAGCAGCTCCGGGACAGGGGCAGAGACCCAGTACTTC
cdr3_aa: CASSSGTGAETQYF

clone_size: NA
d_call: NA
v_call: TRBV6-6
j_call: TRBJ2-6
cdr3_nt: TGTGCCGGAACGGCAGGGCGCGGTGGGGCCAACGTCCTGACTTTC
cdr3_aa: CAGTAGRGGANVLTF

clone_size: NA
d_call: NA
v_call: TRBV10-3
j_call: TRBJ2-7
cdr3_nt: TGTGCCATCAGTGAGTCGGGAGCGGGCTACGAGCAGTACTTC
cdr3_aa: CAISESGAGYEQYF

clone_size: NA
d_call: NA
v_call: TRBV13
j_call: TRBJ2-1
cdr3_nt: TGTGCCAGCAGCCAGGGAAATGAGCAGTTCTTC
cdr3_aa: CASSQGNEQFF

clone_size: few
d_call: NA
v_call: TRBV9
j_call: TRBJ2-3
cdr3_nt: TGTGCCAGCAGCGTAGAGCCCCTGGATACGCAGTATTTT
cdr3_aa: CASSVEPLDTQYF

clone_size: NA
d_call: TRBD2
v_call: TRBV27
j_call: TRBJ2-1
cdr3_nt: TGTGCCAGCAGTTTATCACTAGCGGAAGACAATGAGCAGTTCTTC
cdr3_aa: CASSLSLAEDNEQFF